A single sample is the source of the 31 T cell receptor beta chains below, sequenced in a study of blood T cell repertoires in COVID-19. The method was immunoSEQ multiplex PCR; TCRdb's version includes in-frame clones alone and lacks a portion of them. The sample holds some 190,000 clones, around 80% seen once. Sequencing used PBMCs or T cells enriched from blood (not recorded which). The receptors were gathered from a man aged 30 to 45 with acute COVID-19.

The chain couples TRBV4-1 to TRBJ2-2, with D unresolved. CDR1 is MGHRA and CDR2 is YSYEKL in the germline V gene. This CDR3 is 13 amino acids long. V was pared by 3 bases and J by 2 bases, with 4 bases between. CDR3 nucleotides: TGCGCCAGCAGCCAGTCTAACACCGGGGAGCTGTTTTTT. It specifies CASSQSNTGELFF.

V is TRBV10-2 and J is TRBJ1-6; D call uncertain. The CDR3 is made up of 13 amino acids. Germline V CDR1 and CDR2: WSHSY, SAAADI. The ends were cut back, 7 bases at V and 7 bases at J, with 11 bases in the middle. CDR3 DNA sequence: TGCGCCAGCAAGACAAAAGACAATTCACCCCTCCACTTT. This sequence encodes CASKTKDNSPLHF.

The sample holds a few counts of this clone. This chain links TRBV25-1 with TRBJ1-6; a weak D match, TRBD1 (5 bases). Germline V gene data show CDR1 as MGHDK and CDR2 as SYGVNS. The ends were cut back, 4 bases at V and 11 bases at J, with 12 bases in the middle. The CDR3 loop spans 13 amino acids. CDR3 loop: CASSAGAGTPLHF. The CDR3 DNA is TGTGCCAGCAGTGCTGGGGCTGGGACACCCCTCCACTTT. The variable domain in full, completed from reference TRBV25-1 and TRBJ1-6, reads EADIYQTPRYLVIGTGKKITLECSQTMGHDKMYWYQQDPGMELHLIHYSYGVNSTEKGDLSSESTVSRIRTEHFPLTLESARPSHTSQYLCASSAGAGTPLHFGNGTRLTVT.

CDR3 sequence reads: CASSLGLATYEQYF. Written as DNA, the CDR3 is TGTGCCAGCAGCCTGGGACTAGCGACGTACGAGCAGTACTTC. The chain couples TRBV5-6 to TRBJ2-7; TRBD2 matches at 10 bases. V dropped 4 bases and J dropped 4; count of bases not matched to a gene: 5. The germline CDR1 and CDR2 sequences are SGHDT and YYEEEE. The CDR3 consists of 14 residues. The full variable domain, in which reference TRBV5-6 and TRBJ2-7 provide the parts outside the CDR3, is DAGVTQSPTHLIKTRGQQVTLRCSPKSGHDTVSWYQQALGQGPQFIFQYYEEEERQRGNFPDRFSGHQFPNYSSELNVNALLLGDSALYLCASSLGLATYEQYFGPGTRLTVT.

The chain carries TRBV6-5 and TRBJ1-2, with TRBD1 as a possible D gene (5 bases). The V end lost 0 bases, the J end lost 6 bases, and 14 bases lay between the germline ends. CDR3 size: 15 residues. The germline V gene has CDR1 MNHEY and CDR2 SVGAGI. The CDR3 region is CASSYSKFGGDGYTF. The CDR3 nucleotides are TGTGCCAGCAGTTACTCGAAGTTTGGGGGGGATGGCTACACCTTC.

This rearrangement joins TRBV6-1 to TRBJ1-3; 9 positions agree with TRBD1. Losses at the gene ends were 4 bases for V and 2 bases for J; bases not matched to a gene: 9. The CDR3 runs 17 residues. Looked up from germline, CDR1 is MNHNS and CDR2 is SASEGT. CDR3 coding DNA: TGTGCCAGCAGTGCAAGCCGACAGGGGGTCCCTGGAAACACCATATATTTT. It codes for CASSASRQGVPGNTIYF.

The chain has TRBV12-3 or TRBV12-4 and TRBJ1-4, with D hard to call. The germline V and J ends were trimmed by 6 bases and 6 bases, with 11 bases remaining between them. CDR3 length: 13 amino acids. This CDR3 reads CASSPSLYEKLFF. The CDR3, as DNA: TGTGCCAGCAGCCCGTCCTTGTATGAAAAACTGTTTTTT.

This clone was detected only once. This chain connects TRBV9 to TRBJ2-5; no definite D call. CDR1 is SGDLS, CDR2 YYNGEE, per germline. The CDR3 spans 13 residues. Trimming left V 0 bases short and J 5 bases short, with 8 bases between. CDR3 protein: CASSVAQWETQYF. The CDR3 DNA follows: TGTGCCAGCAGCGTAGCGCAGTGGGAGACCCAGTACTTC.

The chain combines TRBV3-1 (or the pseudogene TRBV3-2) with TRBJ2-1; D perhaps matches TRBD2 (5 bases). Germline CDR1 is LGHDT and CDR2 is YNNKEL (reference sequence). V lost 4 bases and J lost 6, with 10 bases in between. The CDR3 is 13 residues long. CDR3 nucleotides: TGTGCCAGCAGCCTTGGACTGGTCAATGAGCAGTTCTTC. This gives the protein CASSLGLVNEQFF.

This chain links TRBV29-1 with TRBJ2-7; D is perhaps TRBD1 (6 bases). Trimming cost V 7 bases and J 7 bases, with 20 bases left between them. Germline V lookup: CDR1 SQVTM, CDR2 ANQGSEA. This CDR3 has 13 residues. The CDR3, as DNA: TGCAGCGCCCGAGGCGACAGGTTGAGGGAGCAGTACTTC. Amino acid sequence: CSARGDRLREQYF.

The genes are TRBV5-4 and TRBJ1-2; the D gene is possibly TRBD1 (5 bases). V was trimmed by 2 bases and J by 7 bases, leaving 15 bases between them. The CDR3 contains 14 residues. CDR1 and CDR2 (germline): SGHNT, YYREEE (reference sequence). CDR3 region: CASSLPILGGGYTF. For the CDR3, the DNA is TGTGCCAGCAGCTTACCGATTCTGGGGGGTGGCTACACCTTC.

This chain connects TRBV9 to TRBJ2-3; 10 bases fit TRBD2. The germline V gene encodes CDR1 SGDLS and CDR2 YYNGEE. The CDR3 consists of 16 residues. The J segment lost 3 bases and the V segment lost 0 bases, leaving 4 bases of the junction unmatched. This CDR3 is CASSVGLAGATDTQYF. The CDR3 DNA sequence: TGTGCCAGCAGCGTAGGGCTAGCGGGGGCTACAGATACGCAGTATTTT. Filled out from reference TRBV9 and TRBJ2-3, the complete variable domain reads DSGVTQTPKHLITATGQRVTLRCSPRSGDLSVYWYQQSLDQGLQFLIQYYNGEERAKGNILERFSAQQFPDLHSELNLSSLELGDSALYFCASSVGLAGATDTQYFGPGTRLTVL.

V is TRBV19 and J is TRBJ2-3; the match to TRBD1 covers 9 bases. The germline gives CDR1 LNHDA, CDR2 SQIVND (reference sequence). J was trimmed by 0 bases and V by 6 bases; bases with no gene match: 13. The CDR3 length is 18 residues. CDR3 amino acids: CASRRGQGSTPSTDTQYF. The CDR3 DNA sequence: TGTGCCAGTAGGAGGGGACAGGGTTCGACTCCTAGCACAGATACGCAGTATTTT.

V gene TRBV5-1 combines with J gene TRBJ1-1; 8 positions match TRBD1. Germline loops: CDR1 SGHRS, CDR2 YFSETQ. This CDR3 has 14 residues. J lost 3 bases, V lost 4 bases, and 5 bases had no gene match. CDR3 in DNA: TGCGCCAGCAGCGTACAACAGGGGGACACTGAAGCTTTCTTT. Residues: CASSVQQGDTEAFF. Using reference TRBV5-1 and TRBJ1-1 for the parts outside the CDR3, the full variable domain is KAGVTQTPRYLIKTRGQQVTLSCSPISGHRSVSWYQQTPGQGLQFLFEYFSETQRNKGNFPGRFSGRQFSNSRSEMNVSTLELGDSALYLCASSVQQGDTEAFFGQGTRLTVV.

The chain uses TRBV7-3 and TRBJ2-1, with TRBD2 matching over 8 bases. Looked up from germline, CDR1 is SGHTA and CDR2 is FQGTGA. Unmatched junction bases numbered 12, after V lost 5 bases and J lost 9 bases. The CDR3 sequence is 15 residues long. This chain's CDR3 is CASSPTGLGSGEQFF. The CDR3 DNA reads as TGTGCCAGCAGCCCAACGGGACTAGGGAGCGGTGAGCAGTTCTTC.

V is TRBV28 and J is TRBJ2-3; 7 nucleotides line up with TRBD1. The CDR3 extends over 14 amino acids. The ends lost 6 bases at V and 0 bases at J; junction bases unmatched: 3. CDR1 is MDHEN and CDR2 is SYDVKM in the germline V gene. The CDR3 region has the DNA TGTGCCAGCAGCAACAGGGGAAGCACAGATACGCAGTATTTT. Residues: CASSNRGSTDTQYF.

The genes are TRBV2 and TRBJ1-1; 7 positions match TRBD1. Germline assignment: CDR1 SNHLY and CDR2 FYNNEI. The junction had 9 bases not matched to a gene; V was cut back by 6 bases and J by 5 bases. The length of the CDR3 is 14 residues. CDR3 amino acids: CASRETSGGTEAFF. CDR3 nucleotides: TGTGCCAGCAGAGAAACCTCAGGGGGAACTGAAGCTTTCTTT.

This chain uses TRBV2 with TRBJ1-1; TRBD1 might be the D (5 bases). Germline lookup yields CDR1 SNHLY and CDR2 FYNNEI. V gave up 8 bases and J gave up 4 bases, with 17 bases separating them. CDR3 size: 14 residues. The CDR3, as DNA: TGTGCCAGCCGGGGCCCCGGAGGGTTCACTGAAGCTTTCTTT. It is translated as CASRGPGGFTEAFF.

The chain carries TRBV5-1 and TRBJ2-5, with unresolved D. The CDR3 totals 11 residues. Germline CDR1 reads SGHRS; CDR2 reads YFSETQ. V was pared by 4 bases and J by 3 bases, with 4 bases between. CDR3 sequence reads: CASSAEETQYF. CDR3 nucleotide sequence: TGCGCCAGCAGCGCGGAAGAGACCCAGTACTTC.

The rearrangement links TRBV7-2 to TRBJ2-7; weak D call: TRBD1 (6 bases). There are 15 residues in the CDR3. Deletions cut 1 base from V and 4 bases from J, with 14 bases between. In germline, CDR1 is SGHTA, CDR2 FQGNSA. CDR3 sequence: CASSLVQGLGYEQYF. Here the CDR3 DNA reads TGTGCCAGCAGCTTAGTCCAGGGGTTAGGGTACGAGCAGTACTTC.

The V call is TRBV27, the J call TRBJ1-1; weak D call: TRBD1 (5 bases). Trimming stripped 3 bases from V and 0 bases from J, with 5 bases between. The length of the CDR3 is 13 residues. The V gene's germline CDR1 is MNHEY and CDR2 SMNVEV (reference sequence). The CDR3 DNA reads TGTGCCAGCAGTTTCAGGGTGAACACTGAAGCTTTCTTT. Amino acid sequence: CASSFRVNTEAFF.

The chain is built from TRBV5-1 and TRBJ2-5; 9 bases align to TRBD1. V shed 3 bases, J shed 2 bases, and the junction held 2 bases outside the gene matches. In germline, CDR1 is SGHRS, CDR2 YFSETQ. The CDR3 has 14 amino acids. CDR3 in amino acids: CASSSQGAQETQYF. The CDR3 nucleotides read TGCGCCAGCAGCTCACAGGGGGCACAAGAGACCCAGTACTTC.

The rearrangement links TRBV5-1 to TRBJ2-7; D gene unclear. Germline loops: CDR1 SGHRS, CDR2 YFSETQ. The ends were cut back, 0 bases at V and 2 bases at J, with 18 bases in the middle. The length of the CDR3 is 17 residues. The CDR3 DNA sequence: TGCGCCAGCAGCTTGGAGGAGATTTCCCCCCGCGCCTACGAGCAGTACTTC. It codes for CASSLEEISPRAYEQYF.

The V gene is TRBV4-1, the J gene TRBJ2-5; 12 bases match TRBD2. Germline-derived CDR1 and CDR2 are MGHRA and YSYEKL. V lost 3 bases, J lost 3 bases, and 2 bases stayed unmatched. The CDR3 sequence is 15 residues long. Written as DNA, the CDR3 is TGCGCCAGCAGCCACGGACTAGCGGGGAAAGAGACCCAGTACTTC. Translating it yields CASSHGLAGKETQYF.

The chain has TRBV4-1 and TRBJ1-3; 7 bases are a match to TRBD1. Germline-derived CDR1 and CDR2 are MGHRA and YSYEKL. The V segment lost 0 bases and the J segment 9 bases; nucleotides outside the gene matches: 11. The CDR3 spans 16 residues. The CDR3 DNA is TGCGCCAGCAGCCAAGATTCGGCAGGGGGTATCGCCACCATATATTTT. It encodes CASSQDSAGGIATIYF.

The genes are TRBV19 and TRBJ1-5; perhaps TRBD1 as D (5 bases). In germline, CDR1 is LNHDA, CDR2 SQIVND (reference sequence). CDR3 length equals 16 residues. V was shortened by 6 bases and J by 3 bases, with 18 bases between the two germline ends. The CDR3 nucleotides are TGTGCCAGTAGCACCCGGTCGGGGGGAAACAATCAGCCCCAGCATTTT. It yields the protein CASSTRSGGNNQPQHF.

The rearrangement uses TRBV5-4 and TRBJ2-3; the match to TRBD1 covers 7 bases. CDR1 is SGHNT, CDR2 YYREEE, per germline (reference sequence). This CDR3 region has 14 residues. V dropped 5 bases and J dropped 1; count of bases not matched to a gene: 4. As DNA, the CDR3 is TGTGCCAGCAGAGAAGACAGGGGCACAGATACGCAGTATTTT. Residues: CASREDRGTDTQYF.

The CDR3 nucleotides are TGTGCCAGCTCACGACAGGATCAGCCCCAGCATTTT. The encoded protein is CASSRQDQPQHF. The chain uses TRBV18 and TRBJ1-5; a weak D match, TRBD1 (6 bases). Deletions cut 4 bases from V and 5 bases from J, with 6 bases between. The CDR3 is made up of 12 amino acids. Germline CDR1 and CDR2: KGHSH and LQKENI.

The chain recombines TRBV7-2 with TRBJ2-7; the match to TRBD2 covers 11 bases. The germline gives CDR1 SGHTA, CDR2 FQGNSA. Germline trimming cut 1 base from V and 1 base from J; bases unmatched to any gene: 3. This CDR3 comprises 16 residues. The CDR3 loop reads CASSLEGTSGSYEQYF. The CDR3, as DNA: TGTGCCAGCAGCTTAGAGGGGACTAGCGGTTCCTACGAGCAGTACTTC. Drawing the rest from reference TRBV7-2 and TRBJ2-7, the complete variable domain is GAGVSQSPSNKVTEKGKDVELRCDPISGHTALYWYRQSLGQGLEFLIYFQGNSAPDKSGLPSDRFSAERTGGSVSTLTIQRTQQEDSAVYLCASSLEGTSGSYEQYFGPGTRLTVT.

The table lists this clone with a few counts. The CDR3 region has the DNA TGCGCCAGCAGCAGAGGGACGGGAGAACCACCGCTTGGTGGCTACACCTTC. Its translation is CASSRGTGEPPLGGYTF. The chain links TRBV5-1 to TRBJ1-2, with a tentative D call TRBD1 (5 bases). Per germline, CDR1 SGHRS and CDR2 YFSETQ. V was clipped by 4 bases and J by 7 bases, with 26 bases between them. The CDR3 consists of 17 residues.

V and J are TRBV6-4 and TRBJ2-3, with D possibly matching TRBD2 (7 bases). Per germline, CDR1 MRHNA and CDR2 SNTAGT. The CDR3 is 16 residues long. V lost 3 bases to trimming and J lost 3 bases, with 16 bases between them. The DNA of the CDR3 is TGTGCCAGCAGTGATTGGGGGGGGGCCTCGACAGATACGCAGTATTTT. Translating it yields CASSDWGGASTDTQYF.